This T cell receptor (beta chain) was sequenced during a study of CD8 T cells in ankylosing spondylitis. The CDR3 runs to 14 residues. V was trimmed by 4 bases and J by 5 bases, leaving 14 bases between them. Germline CDR1 SGDLS, CDR2 YYNGEE. TCRdb fed the 5' RACE reads into MiXCR, producing one record per CDR3 protein. The sample shows some 33,000 distinct CDR3 sequences, 12% to 15% of them seen only once. The chain recombines TRBV9 with TRBJ2-3; D gene uncertain. The material sequenced was blood. The receptor was isolated from a male donor with ankylosing spondylitis or in good health (not recorded which). The CDR3 protein is CASSPSGPGDTQYF. For the CDR3, the DNA is TGTGCCAGCAGCCCTAGTGGCCCCGGAGATACGCAGTATTTT.